These T cell receptor beta chains were read from a single sample in a study of beta chain features in type 1 diabetes. Produced via immunoSEQ multiplex PCR; TCRdb's table is partial and in-frame only. The data show hundreds of thousands of clones, approximately 8.2% seen once. Specimen: central memory CD4+ T cells from blood. These receptors originate from a woman between 18 and 30 years old in good health. The CDR3 runs from the conserved cysteine through the conserved F or W. Fields, in order: clone size, V gene, J gene, D gene, CDR3 protein, CDR3 DNA. D genes are given only for firm matches. The listing skips clone size in some rows; elsewhere it reads once, few, many or a size class.

size: few
V: TRBV5-1
J: TRBJ1-1
D: NA
CDR3: CASSLSPDDTEAFF
DNA: TGCGCCAGCAGCTTGTCGCCAGATGACACTGAAGCTTTCTTT

size: NA
V: TRBV7-2
J: TRBJ2-2
D: NA
CDR3: CASSSAGRVRELFF
DNA: TGTGCCAGCAGTTCAGCGGGCAGGGTGAGGGAGCTGTTTTTT

size: NA
V: TRBV6-6
J: TRBJ2-1
D: TRBD2
CDR3: CASSYSRLAGSNEQFF
DNA: TGTGCCAGCAGTTACTCCCGGCTAGCGGGATCGAATGAGCAGTTCTTC

size: few
V: TRBV29-1
J: TRBJ1-4
D: TRBD1
CDR3: CSVDSPAGGEKLFF
DNA: TGCAGCGTTGATTCTCCGGCAGGGGGTGAAAAACTGTTTTTT

size: NA
V: TRBV28
J: TRBJ2-3
D: TRBD2
CDR3: CASSLWASGASTDTQYF
DNA: TGTGCCAGCAGTTTATGGGCTAGCGGGGCTAGCACAGATACGCAGTATTTT

size: NA
V: TRBV5-4
J: TRBJ2-7
D: NA
CDR3: CASSLEEGEQYF
DNA: TGTGCCAGCAGCTTGGAAGAGGGCGAGCAGTACTTC

size: NA
V: TRBV19
J: TRBJ1-2
D: NA
CDR3: CASTDNPTTTSGYTF
DNA: TGTGCCAGTACTGACAACCCTACGACGACTTCGGGCTACACCTTC

size: NA
V: TRBV28
J: TRBJ1-2
D: NA
CDR3: CASSRGSYGYTF
DNA: TGTGCCAGCAGCCGAGGGTCCTATGGCTACACCTTC

size: few
V: TRBV4-3
J: TRBJ2-3
D: TRBD2
CDR3: CASSQRTSGSPGHGDTQYF
DNA: TGCGCCAGCAGCCAACGGACTAGCGGGAGTCCAGGGCACGGAGATACGCAGTATTTT

size: NA
V: TRBV10-3
J: TRBJ2-3
D: NA
CDR3: CAISDSTGYTDTQYF
DNA: TGTGCCATCAGTGACTCTACAGGGTACACAGATACGCAGTATTTT

size: few
V: TRBV7-2
J: TRBJ2-2
D: TRBD1
CDR3: CASSIPQGATGELFF
DNA: TGTGCCAGCAGCATCCCCCAGGGGGCCACCGGGGAGCTGTTTTTT

size: few
V: TRBV18
J: TRBJ2-1
D: TRBD2
CDR3: CASSPPQREGLSTSYNEQFF
DNA: TGTGCCAGCTCACCACCGCAGCGGGAGGGCCTAAGTACCTCCTACAATGAGCAGTTCTTC

size: NA
V: TRBV28
J: TRBJ2-7
D: TRBD1
CDR3: CASSWTGASYEQYF
DNA: TGTGCCAGCAGTTGGACAGGGGCAAGTTACGAGCAGTACTTC

size: NA
V: TRBV6-6
J: TRBJ2-3
D: NA
CDR3: CASEGPTDTQYF
DNA: TGTGCCAGCGAGGGGCCCACAGATACGCAGTATTTT

size: few
V: TRBV5-6
J: TRBJ1-1
D: TRBD1
CDR3: CASSFPSSDRGLGTEAFF
DNA: TGTGCCAGCAGCTTCCCATCGTCGGACAGGGGATTGGGCACTGAAGCTTTCTTT

size: many
V: TRBV19
J: TRBJ1-5
D: NA
CDR3: CASSGRVNQPQHF
DNA: TGTGCCAGTAGTGGCAGGGTGAATCAGCCCCAGCATTTT

size: many
V: TRBV25-1
J: TRBJ2-1
D: NA
CDR3: CASSAGANPYNEQFF
DNA: TGTGCCAGCAGTGCTGGGGCGAACCCTTACAATGAGCAGTTCTTC

size: few
V: TRBV7-2
J: TRBJ2-6
D: NA
CDR3: CASSLGPSGANVLTF
DNA: TGTGCCAGCAGCTTAGGCCCCTCTGGGGCCAACGTCCTGACTTTC

size: many
V: TRBV28
J: TRBJ1-5
D: NA
CDR3: CASRNQRVGGGQPQHF
DNA: TGTGCCAGCAGGAATCAGCGTGTGGGGGGAGGTCAGCCCCAGCATTTT

size: few
V: TRBV19
J: TRBJ2-6
D: TRBD1
CDR3: CASKSVRTGNPGANVLTF
DNA: TGTGCCAGCAAATCGGTCCGGACAGGGAACCCTGGGGCCAACGTCCTGACTTTC

size: NA
V: TRBV4-2
J: TRBJ1-5
D: TRBD1
CDR3: CASSPRDRGSVQPQHF
DNA: TGTGCCAGCAGCCCGCGGGACAGGGGGTCTGTTCAGCCCCAGCATTTT

size: few
V: TRBV25-1
J: TRBJ1-4
D: NA
CDR3: CASSASGSFDEKLFF
DNA: TGTGCCAGCAGTGCAAGCGGAAGTTTCGATGAAAAACTGTTTTTT

size: many
V: TRBV18
J: TRBJ1-3
D: NA
CDR3: CASSPRQVSSGNTIYF
DNA: TGTGCCAGCTCACCTCGACAGGTCTCCTCTGGAAACACCATATATTTT

size: few
V: TRBV6-5
J: TRBJ2-1
D: NA
CDR3: CASSVTWGADEQFF
DNA: TGTGCCAGCAGTGTCACTTGGGGAGCCGATGAGCAGTTCTTC

size: few
V: TRBV20-1
J: TRBJ1-1
D: NA
CDR3: CSAGTNTEAFF
DNA: TGTTCGGCTGGGACGAACACTGAAGCTTTCTTT

size: NA
V: TRBV7-6
J: TRBJ1-2
D: NA
CDR3: CASSLAGRTALFDYTF
DNA: TGTGCCAGCAGCTTAGCAGGTCGGACAGCCCTCTTCGACTACACCTTC

size: NA
V: TRBV4-2
J: TRBJ1-2
D: TRBD1
CDR3: CASSPGTGGLGYTF
DNA: TGTGCCAGCAGCCCAGGGACAGGGGGCCTTGGCTACACCTTC

size: NA
V: TRBV19
J: TRBJ2-5
D: TRBD2
CDR3: CASSIARGRASETQYF
DNA: TGTGCCAGTAGTATAGCCCGCGGGAGGGCCAGCGAGACCCAGTACTTC

size: few
V: TRBV7-2
J: TRBJ2-7
D: NA
CDR3: CASSSSRSYEQYF
DNA: TGTGCCAGCAGCTCTTCCCGCTCCTACGAGCAGTACTTC

size: few
V: TRBV19
J: TRBJ2-2
D: NA
CDR3: CATQPGDANTGELFF
DNA: TGTGCCACCCAACCGGGGGACGCGAACACCGGGGAGCTGTTTTTT

size: few
V: TRBV7-9
J: TRBJ1-1
D: NA
CDR3: CASSLVPRTEAFF
DNA: TGTGCCAGCAGCTTAGTTCCTCGGACTGAAGCTTTCTTT

size: few
V: TRBV27
J: TRBJ2-4
D: TRBD1
CDR3: CASSFYGTGGEGKNIQYF
DNA: TGTGCCAGCAGTTTTTATGGGACAGGGGGAGAGGGCAAAAACATTCAGTACTTC

size: NA
V: TRBV7-8
J: TRBJ2-7
D: TRBD2
CDR3: CASSRGLAVGNEQYF
DNA: TGTGCCAGCAGCCGCGGACTAGCGGTAGGGAACGAGCAGTACTTC

size: few
V: TRBV4-1
J: TRBJ2-1
D: TRBD1
CDR3: CASSQAGQGINEQFF
DNA: TGCGCCAGCAGCCAAGCGGGACAGGGGATTAATGAGCAGTTCTTC

size: few
V: TRBV10-3
J: TRBJ2-2
D: TRBD2
CDR3: CAICPRRESSSGELFF
DNA: TGTGCCATCTGCCCAAGGCGGGAGTCTTCGTCCGGGGAGCTGTTTTTT

size: NA
V: TRBV19
J: TRBJ2-1
D: NA
CDR3: CASSIDQGGTVASYNEQFF
DNA: TGTGCCAGTAGTATAGATCAAGGGGGGACAGTAGCATCCTACAATGAGCAGTTCTTC

size: few
V: TRBV2
J: TRBJ2-1
D: NA
CDR3: CASSEEDTYNEQFF
DNA: TGTGCCAGCAGTGAAGAGGATACCTACAATGAGCAGTTCTTC

size: NA
V: TRBV7-8
J: TRBJ2-2
D: NA
CDR3: CATGETGELFF
DNA: TGTGCCACCGGGGAAACCGGGGAGCTGTTTTTT

size: NA
V: TRBV5-1
J: TRBJ2-6
D: NA
CDR3: CASSIVGLGAAGANVLTF
DNA: TGCGCCAGCAGCATTGTCGGTCTGGGGGCGGCTGGGGCCAACGTCCTGACTTTC

size: NA
V: TRBV18
J: TRBJ2-3
D: TRBD1
CDR3: CASSKQGSDTQYF
DNA: TGTGCCAGCTCAAAACAGGGGTCAGATACGCAGTATTTT

size: NA
V: TRBV10-2
J: TRBJ2-7
D: TRBD2
CDR3: CASSESGGDYEQYF
DNA: TGCGCCAGCAGTGAGTCCGGGGGGGACTACGAGCAGTACTTC

size: few
V: TRBV5-4
J: TRBJ2-1
D: TRBD1
CDR3: CASSLQGSEQFF
DNA: TGTGCCAGCAGCTTACAGGGGAGTGAGCAGTTCTTC

size: NA
V: TRBV11-3
J: TRBJ2-1
D: NA
CDR3: CASSSRGTDLDNEQFF
DNA: TGTGCCAGCAGCTCACGGGGGACAGATCTTGACAATGAGCAGTTCTTC

size: few
V: TRBV7-2
J: TRBJ1-1
D: NA
CDR3: CASSQSQAATEAFF
DNA: TGTGCCAGCAGCCAGTCACAGGCCGCCACTGAAGCTTTCTTT

size: NA
V: TRBV5-6
J: TRBJ2-5
D: TRBD1
CDR3: CASSSYGTEQETQYF
DNA: TGTGCCAGCAGCTCATACGGGACAGAGCAAGAGACCCAGTACTTC

size: NA
V: TRBV6-5
J: TRBJ1-5
D: NA
CDR3: CASRRPGQPQHF
DNA: TGTGCCAGCAGGCGTCCCGGTCAGCCCCAGCATTTT

size: many
V: TRBV4-2
J: TRBJ2-1
D: TRBD2
CDR3: CASSQVLAGGHEQFF
DNA: TGTGCCAGCAGCCAAGTTCTAGCGGGAGGGCATGAGCAGTTCTTC

size: few
V: TRBV11-1
J: TRBJ2-7
D: NA
CDR3: CASESGQGRHEQYF
DNA: TGTGCCAGCGAATCTGGGCAGGGGAGGCACGAGCAGTACTTC

size: few
V: TRBV6-9
J: TRBJ2-3
D: NA
CDR3: CASSSKVVVTDTQYF
DNA: TGTGCCAGCAGTTCCAAGGTTGTCGTAACAGATACGCAGTATTTT

size: few
V: TRBV4-2
J: TRBJ2-1
D: TRBD1
CDR3: CASSQAGTGGGEQFF
DNA: TGTGCCAGCAGCCAAGCGGGGACAGGGGGCGGGGAGCAGTTCTTC

size: NA
V: TRBV6-6
J: TRBJ1-2
D: NA
CDR3: CASSLGQFYGYTF
DNA: TGTGCCAGCAGTCTAGGACAGTTCTATGGCTACACCTTC

size: many
V: TRBV14
J: TRBJ1-3
D: NA
CDR3: CASSLSETIYF
DNA: TGTGCCAGCAGCCTATCGGAGACCATATATTTT

size: few
V: TRBV7-9
J: TRBJ1-2
D: TRBD1
CDR3: CASSRDRDGYTF
DNA: TGTGCCAGCAGCAGAGACAGGGACGGCTACACCTTC

size: few
V: TRBV10-3
J: TRBJ1-5
D: NA
CDR3: CAISETGQPQHF
DNA: TGTGCCATCAGTGAGACTGGTCAGCCCCAGCATTTT

size: few
V: TRBV6-6
J: TRBJ1-2
D: NA
CDR3: CASSSPGAYGYTF
DNA: TGTGCCAGCAGTTCTCCAGGGGCCTATGGCTACACCTTC

size: few
V: TRBV29-1
J: TRBJ2-7
D: NA
CDR3: CSVGSGGDPYEQYF
DNA: TGCAGCGTTGGGTCTGGCGGGGACCCCTACGAGCAGTACTTC

size: NA
V: TRBV28
J: TRBJ1-2
D: TRBD1
CDR3: CASSSSDRGRGYTF
DNA: TGTGCCAGCAGTTCCTCCGACAGGGGGCGCGGCTACACCTTC